This T cell receptor (beta chain) was captured by sequencing in a study of T cells expressing NK-cell markers. About the research overall: Seropositivity for HCMV was found in seven of the eight sequenced donors, with one seronegative.

TCRdb reprocessed the 5' RACE reads and reports one entry per CDR3 protein, with no DNA. This sample contains some 500,000 distinct CDR3 sequences. To note about this clonotype: The antigen remains undetermined.

Findings and caveats of the study: Five or six of the donors carried dominant NKG2C+ clonotypes that took up roughly 1.0-8% of their CD8+ T cells.

Germline V gene sequence: CDR1 SEHNR, CDR2 FQNEAQ (reference sequence). The CDR3 has 17 amino acids. This sequence was found in a woman in her forties or fifties in good health. The V call is TRBV7-9, the J call TRBJ2-1; the D call from TCRdb, TRBD2, cannot be confirmed without DNA. The sequenced sample consisted of blood T cells: a sorted CD56 or NKG2C T cell subset, CD4+ or CD8+ T cells, or bulk PBMC T cells (not recorded which). The CDR3 loop is CASSPSVRESIYNEQFF. Looking up the rest from reference TRBV7-9 and TRBJ2-1 gives the full variable domain: DTGVSQNPRHKITKRGQNVTFRCDPISEHNRLYWYRQTLGQGPEFLTYFQNEAQLEKSRLLSDRFSAERPKGSFSTLEIQRTEQGDSAMYLCASSPSVRESIYNEQFFGPGTRLTVL.